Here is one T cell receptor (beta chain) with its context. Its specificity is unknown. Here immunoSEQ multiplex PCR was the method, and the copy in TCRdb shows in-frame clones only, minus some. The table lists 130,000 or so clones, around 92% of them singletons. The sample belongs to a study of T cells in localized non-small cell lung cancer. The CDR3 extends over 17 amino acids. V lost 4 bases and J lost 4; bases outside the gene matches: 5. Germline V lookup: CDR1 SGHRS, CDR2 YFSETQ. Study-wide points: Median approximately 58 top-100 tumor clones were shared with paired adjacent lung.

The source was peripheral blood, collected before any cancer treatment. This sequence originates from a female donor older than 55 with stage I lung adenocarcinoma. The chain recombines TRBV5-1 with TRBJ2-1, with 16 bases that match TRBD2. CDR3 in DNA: TGCGCCAGCAGCGGACCGGGACTAGCGGGAGGGTACAATGAGCAGTTCTTC. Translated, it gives CASSGPGLAGGYNEQFF.